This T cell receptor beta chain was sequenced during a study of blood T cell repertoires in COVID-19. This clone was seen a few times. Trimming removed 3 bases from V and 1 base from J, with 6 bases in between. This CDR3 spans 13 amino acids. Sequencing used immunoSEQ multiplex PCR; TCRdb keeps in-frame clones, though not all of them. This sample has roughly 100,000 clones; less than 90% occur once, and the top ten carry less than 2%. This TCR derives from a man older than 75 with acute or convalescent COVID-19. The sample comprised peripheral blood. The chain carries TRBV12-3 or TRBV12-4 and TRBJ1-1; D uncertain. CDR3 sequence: CASSLNRNTEAFF. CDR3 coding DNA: TGTGCCAGCAGTTTGAACAGGAACACTGAAGCTTTCTTT.